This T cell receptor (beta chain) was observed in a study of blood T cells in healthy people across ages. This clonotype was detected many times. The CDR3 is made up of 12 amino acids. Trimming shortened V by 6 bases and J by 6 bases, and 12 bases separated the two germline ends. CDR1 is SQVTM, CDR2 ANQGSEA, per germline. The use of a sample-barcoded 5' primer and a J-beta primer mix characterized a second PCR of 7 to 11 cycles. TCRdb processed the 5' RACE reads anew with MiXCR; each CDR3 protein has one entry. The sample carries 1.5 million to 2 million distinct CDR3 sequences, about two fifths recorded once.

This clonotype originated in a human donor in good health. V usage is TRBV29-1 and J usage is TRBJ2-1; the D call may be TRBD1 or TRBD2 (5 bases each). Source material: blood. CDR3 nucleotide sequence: TGCAGCGTGGGGGAGCCCGGCAATGAGCAGTTCTTC. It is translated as CSVGEPGNEQFF.